The rows below give T cell receptor beta chains drawn from one sample of a study of control samples from healthy donors and cancer patients. Measured with immunoSEQ multiplex PCR; TCRdb has only the in-frame clones, and not every one. The sample lists some 67,000 clones, just under 90% seen once, with 15% to 20% in the top ten. Input material: PBMCs. These receptors came from a man between 60 and 70 years old with lung cancer. Each CDR3 is given with its conserved first and last residue. A D gene is named only where the DNA matches it firmly. Clone size is given for some rows only: seen once, a few or many times, or a class if the clone is expanded.

D gene: NA
V gene: TRBV7-8
clone size: many
J gene: TRBJ2-4
CDR3 protein: CASSLAHRTTGGAKNIQYF
CDR3 DNA: TGTGCCAGCAGCTTAGCGCATCGGACCACCGGGGGAGCCAAAAACATTCAGTACTTC

D gene: TRBD1
V gene: TRBV5-1
clone size: once
J gene: TRBJ1-2
CDR3 protein: CASSPEGAEDYGYTF
CDR3 DNA: TGCGCCAGCAGCCCGGAGGGGGCAGAGGACTATGGCTACACCTTC

D gene: TRBD1
V gene: TRBV11-2
clone size: NA
J gene: TRBJ1-6
CDR3 protein: CASSLAGGNSPLHF
CDR3 DNA: TGTGCCAGCAGCTTAGCAGGGGGTAATTCACCCCTCCACTTT

D gene: NA
V gene: TRBV6-6
clone size: NA
J gene: TRBJ2-1
CDR3 protein: CASSLQKTEQFF
CDR3 DNA: TGTGCCAGCAGTTTACAGAAGACTGAGCAGTTCTTC

D gene: NA
V gene: TRBV4-2
clone size: NA
J gene: TRBJ1-5
CDR3 protein: CASSQDGGGINQPQHF
CDR3 DNA: TGTGCCAGCAGCCAAGATGGAGGGGGGATCAATCAGCCCCAGCATTTT

D gene: NA
V gene: TRBV9
clone size: NA
J gene: TRBJ2-1
CDR3 protein: CASSVAVFVNEQFF
CDR3 DNA: TGTGCCAGCAGCGTAGCGGTCTTCGTCAATGAGCAGTTCTTC

D gene: NA
V gene: TRBV5-1
clone size: NA
J gene: TRBJ1-2
CDR3 protein: CASSLEGNYGYTF
CDR3 DNA: TGCGCCAGCAGCTTGGAGGGGAACTATGGCTACACCTTC

D gene: TRBD1
V gene: TRBV7-9
clone size: NA
J gene: TRBJ1-6
CDR3 protein: CASRLNQDRFNSPLHF
CDR3 DNA: TGTGCCAGCAGACTCAACCAGGACAGGTTTAATTCACCCCTCCACTTT

D gene: NA
V gene: TRBV9
clone size: NA
J gene: TRBJ2-2
CDR3 protein: CASTFLSGTLANTGELFF
CDR3 DNA: TGTGCCAGCACGTTTTTATCCGGGACATTGGCGAACACCGGGGAGCTGTTTTTT

D gene: NA
V gene: TRBV7-2
clone size: NA
J gene: TRBJ2-7
CDR3 protein: CASSLLFARGSYEQYF
CDR3 DNA: TGTGCCAGCAGCTTACTCTTCGCCAGGGGATCCTACGAGCAGTACTTC

D gene: NA
V gene: TRBV6-4
clone size: once
J gene: TRBJ1-1
CDR3 protein: CASSVDQNTEAFF
CDR3 DNA: TGTGCCAGCAGTGTTGACCAGAACACTGAAGCTTTCTTT

D gene: NA
V gene: TRBV28
clone size: NA
J gene: TRBJ1-5
CDR3 protein: CASSSPGGYSNQPQHF
CDR3 DNA: TGTGCCAGCAGTTCCCCGGGAGGTTATAGCAATCAGCCCCAGCATTTT

D gene: NA
V gene: TRBV5-1
clone size: NA
J gene: TRBJ1-4
CDR3 protein: CASSSRALDSGNEKLFF
CDR3 DNA: TGCGCCAGCAGCTCCAGGGCCCTAGACTCGGGTAATGAAAAACTGTTTTTT

D gene: NA
V gene: TRBV5-4
clone size: NA
J gene: TRBJ1-2
CDR3 protein: CASSYPGPSYTF
CDR3 DNA: TGTGCCAGCAGCTACCCGGGACCCAGCTACACCTTC

D gene: NA
V gene: TRBV20-1
clone size: NA
J gene: TRBJ2-1
CDR3 protein: CSASVELEQFF
CDR3 DNA: TGCAGTGCTAGTGTCGAACTCGAGCAGTTCTTC

D gene: TRBD1
V gene: TRBV5-1
clone size: NA
J gene: TRBJ2-7
CDR3 protein: CASSYGTGVNPEQYF
CDR3 DNA: TGCGCCAGCAGCTACGGGACAGGGGTAAATCCCGAGCAGTACTTC

D gene: NA
V gene: TRBV7-2
clone size: NA
J gene: TRBJ2-5
CDR3 protein: CASSSLPAFKYF
CDR3 DNA: TGTGCCAGCAGCTCCCTCCCGGCCTTTAAGTACTTC

D gene: NA
V gene: TRBV7-8
clone size: NA
J gene: TRBJ2-5
CDR3 protein: CASSLATVQETQYF
CDR3 DNA: TGTGCCAGCAGCTTAGCAACAGTCCAAGAGACCCAGTACTTC

D gene: NA
V gene: TRBV15
clone size: once
J gene: TRBJ2-2
CDR3 protein: CATSRGEGTGELFF
CDR3 DNA: TGTGCCACCAGCAGGGGAGAGGGGACCGGGGAGCTGTTTTTT

D gene: TRBD1
V gene: TRBV10-3
clone size: NA
J gene: TRBJ1-5
CDR3 protein: CAISEGGQGHQPQHF
CDR3 DNA: TGTGCCATCAGTGAGGGGGGACAGGGGCATCAGCCCCAGCATTTT

D gene: TRBD1
V gene: TRBV7-2
clone size: NA
J gene: TRBJ1-2
CDR3 protein: CASSQTGREEYGYTF
CDR3 DNA: TGTGCCAGCAGCCAGACAGGGAGGGAGGAATATGGCTACACCTTC

D gene: NA
V gene: TRBV6-5
clone size: once
J gene: TRBJ1-1
CDR3 protein: CASSYLGDRANTEAFF
CDR3 DNA: TGTGCCAGCAGTTATCTCGGGGATAGGGCGAACACTGAAGCTTTCTTT

D gene: NA
V gene: TRBV4-1
clone size: NA
J gene: TRBJ1-2
CDR3 protein: CASSQDSRAVGYTF
CDR3 DNA: TGCGCCAGCAGCCAAGATAGCAGGGCGGTTGGCTACACCTTC

D gene: NA
V gene: TRBV6-5
clone size: NA
J gene: TRBJ1-4
CDR3 protein: CASSYRPGWGNEKLFF
CDR3 DNA: TGTGCCAGCAGTTACCGGCCCGGATGGGGTAATGAAAAACTGTTTTTT

D gene: NA
V gene: TRBV21-1
clone size: NA
J gene: TRBJ2-1
CDR3 protein: CASSTNIRDRGGNEQFF
CDR3 DNA: TGTGCCAGCAGCACCAACATCCGGGACAGGGGAGGAAATGAGCAGTTCTTC

D gene: NA
V gene: TRBV6-6
clone size: NA
J gene: TRBJ1-3
CDR3 protein: CASTESGNTIYF
CDR3 DNA: TGTGCCAGCACTGAGTCTGGAAACACCATATATTTT

D gene: NA
V gene: TRBV7-9
clone size: NA
J gene: TRBJ2-7
CDR3 protein: CASSEDKFPYEQYF
CDR3 DNA: TGTGCCAGCAGTGAAGATAAGTTTCCCTACGAGCAGTACTTC

D gene: NA
V gene: TRBV7-9
clone size: NA
J gene: TRBJ1-1
CDR3 protein: CASSLDQGRNTEAFF
CDR3 DNA: TGTGCCAGCAGCTTAGACCAGGGGCGAAACACTGAAGCTTTCTTT

D gene: NA
V gene: TRBV7-3
clone size: NA
J gene: TRBJ2-1
CDR3 protein: CASAKGSGTGLSNEQFF
CDR3 DNA: TGTGCCAGCGCCAAAGGTAGCGGAACAGGGCTCTCCAATGAGCAGTTCTTC

D gene: NA
V gene: TRBV27
clone size: NA
J gene: TRBJ1-2
CDR3 protein: CASRTFSGHSNYGYTF
CDR3 DNA: TGTGCCAGCAGGACCTTTTCGGGACATTCTAACTATGGCTACACCTTC

D gene: NA
V gene: TRBV24-1
clone size: once
J gene: TRBJ1-1
CDR3 protein: CATRPRPGGNTEAFF
CDR3 DNA: TGTGCCACCAGGCCCCGGCCCGGTGGGAACACTGAAGCTTTCTTT

D gene: TRBD2
V gene: TRBV6-5
clone size: few
J gene: TRBJ2-7
CDR3 protein: CASSASSGGSYEQYF
CDR3 DNA: TGTGCCAGCAGCGCTTCTAGCGGGGGCTCCTACGAGCAGTACTTC

D gene: NA
V gene: TRBV5-5
clone size: NA
J gene: TRBJ1-4
CDR3 protein: CASSSGQFNEKLFF
CDR3 DNA: TGTGCCAGCAGTTCTGGACAGTTTAATGAAAAACTGTTTTTT

D gene: TRBD2
V gene: TRBV5-1
clone size: NA
J gene: TRBJ2-3
CDR3 protein: CASSAGGGGRADTQYF
CDR3 DNA: TGCGCCAGCAGCGCCGGTGGCGGGGGGAGGGCAGATACGCAGTATTTT

D gene: NA
V gene: TRBV6-5
clone size: once
J gene: TRBJ1-1
CDR3 protein: CASRLGVWAEAFF
CDR3 DNA: TGTGCCAGCAGGCTCGGGGTATGGGCTGAAGCTTTCTTT

D gene: TRBD2
V gene: TRBV5-1
clone size: NA
J gene: TRBJ2-1
CDR3 protein: CASSLVSWSGGLIMSSYNEQFF
CDR3 DNA: TGCGCCAGCAGCTTGGTCTCTTGGAGCGGGGGCCTTATTATGAGCTCCTACAATGAGCAGTTCTTC

D gene: NA
V gene: TRBV7-2
clone size: NA
J gene: TRBJ1-2
CDR3 protein: CASGGSGRPYGYTF
CDR3 DNA: TGTGCCAGCGGCGGTTCGGGGCGTCCTTATGGCTACACCTTC

D gene: NA
V gene: TRBV7-6
clone size: NA
J gene: TRBJ2-7
CDR3 protein: CASSLDTWSSYEQYF
CDR3 DNA: TGTGCCAGCAGCTTGGACACGTGGAGCTCCTACGAGCAGTACTTC

D gene: NA
V gene: TRBV5-8
clone size: NA
J gene: TRBJ1-2
CDR3 protein: CASSPDTYYGYTF
CDR3 DNA: TGTGCCAGCAGCCCGGACACTTACTATGGCTACACCTTC